The rows below give T cell receptor beta chains drawn from one sample of a study of T cells after yellow fever vaccination. TCRdb reanalysed the 5' RACE reads using MiXCR and keeps one entry per CDR3 protein. The data show around 610,000 distinct CDR3 sequences, approximately 15% seen once. The specimen was PBMCs, collected on the day of the yellow fever booster vaccination. The receptor source for this set is a man aged 25-45 years who received the YFV17D yellow fever vaccine. CDR3s include the opening cysteine and the closing phenylalanine or tryptophan. A D gene is named only where the DNA matches it firmly. Clone size is shown for a subset of rows, as once, few, many or a class of expanded clone.

V gene	clone size	D gene	J gene	CDR3 DNA	CDR3 protein
TRBV23-1	-	TRBD2	TRBJ2-4	TGCGCCAGCAGTCAATCCCCGACAGGCGGGGGGATTCAGTACTTC	CASSQSPTGGGIQYF
TRBV30	few	-	TRBJ1-1	TGTGCCTGGAGTCCCCCTCGGGGGGGAGCTTTCTTT	CAWSPPRGGAFF
TRBV11-2	-	-	TRBJ2-3	TGTGCCAGCAGCTCATACACAAATACGCAGTATTTT	CASSSYTNTQYF
TRBV10-2	-	TRBD2	TRBJ2-1	TGCGCCAGCAGCGCCGGGACTAGCGGGAGAGGCGATGAGCAGTTCTTC	CASSAGTSGRGDEQFF
TRBV12-3/TRBV12-4	-	-	TRBJ2-5	TGTGCCAGCAGTTTAGGCTCAGGAGGGACCCAGTACTTC	CASSLGSGGTQYF
TRBV14	-	TRBD2	TRBJ2-5	TGTGCCAGCAGCCAAGTTGCGGGAGTGGCTCTAGAGACCCAGTACTTC	CASSQVAGVALETQYF
TRBV14	many	-	TRBJ2-5	TGTGCCAGCAGCCTTTCCCTCGGGACCCAGTACTTC	CASSLSLGTQYF
TRBV27	few	TRBD1	TRBJ1-2	TGTGCCAGCAGTGACGGACAGGGGTACGGCTACACCTTC	CASSDGQGYGYTF
TRBV28	few	-	TRBJ1-6	TGTGCCAGCTGGACAAATAATTCACCCCTCCACTTT	CASWTNNSPLHF
TRBV6-1	-	-	TRBJ2-1	TGTGCCAGCTCCGGGACATTCTCCTACAATGAGCAGTTCTTC	CASSGTFSYNEQFF
TRBV12-3/TRBV12-4	-	TRBD2	TRBJ2-1	TGTGCCAGCAGTTTCCCGGGCAGCGGGAGTGAGCAGTTCTTC	CASSFPGSGSEQFF
TRBV9	many	-	TRBJ2-5	TGTGCCAGCAGCGTTTCCCCCGGGACAAAAGAGACCCAGTACTTC	CASSVSPGTKETQYF
TRBV29-1	few	TRBD1	TRBJ2-1	TGCAGCGTTGCGGGGACAGGCGACTACAATGAGCAGTTCTTC	CSVAGTGDYNEQFF
TRBV5-1	-	-	TRBJ2-1	TGCGCCAGCAGCCCCGGGGGTCAGGGTTACAATGAGCAGTTCTTC	CASSPGGQGYNEQFF
TRBV5-4	-	TRBD1	TRBJ2-7	TGTGCCAGCAGCTCCGGACAGGGGCCTTTCGAGCAGTACTTC	CASSSGQGPFEQYF
TRBV6-5	few	-	TRBJ1-1	TGTGCCAGCAGTACTCGACAGAAGAACACTGAAGCTTTCTTT	CASSTRQKNTEAFF
TRBV20-1	-	-	TRBJ2-7	TGCAGTGCTAAAGTCTCGGGATCGAGCTCCTACGAGCAGTACTTC	CSAKVSGSSSYEQYF
TRBV20-1	-	TRBD2	TRBJ2-1	TGCAGTGCTAGAACATCTAAGGCGGGAGGGCCTTCCTACAATGAGCAGTTCTTC	CSARTSKAGGPSYNEQFF
TRBV12-3/TRBV12-4	-	TRBD1	TRBJ1-4	TGTGCCAGCAGCCACAGGGGGGGAGCAACTAATGAAAAACTGTTTTTT	CASSHRGGATNEKLFF
TRBV13	few	-	TRBJ2-7	TGTGCCAGCAACCGAATGGGCACATCCTACGAGCAGTACTTC	CASNRMGTSYEQYF
TRBV4-2	few	-	TRBJ1-1	TGTGCCAGCAGCCAAGATTGGGGGAAGTACACTGAAGCTTTCTTT	CASSQDWGKYTEAFF
TRBV13	few	-	TRBJ2-3	TGTGCCAGCAGCCCGAACGACTTGCCGGGACAGAAGACTAGCGCGGTCCGGGATACGCAGTATTTT	CASSPNDLPGQKTSAVRDTQYF
TRBV29-1	-	TRBD1	TRBJ1-2	TGCAGCGTTGAAGGGGGGACAGGGAACTATGGCTACACCTTC	CSVEGGTGNYGYTF
TRBV28	few	TRBD1	TRBJ1-6	TGTGCCAGCAGTTTTGCCGGGACAGGGGGCCCTCGATTCCACTTT	CASSFAGTGGPRFHF
TRBV5-1	-	-	TRBJ2-1	TGCGCCAGCAGCTTGGTGGGGCGGAACAATGAGCAGTTCTTC	CASSLVGRNNEQFF
TRBV19	few	-	TRBJ2-7	TGTGCCAGTAGCCCTCAGGGTAGAAGCTCCTACGAGCAGTACTTC	CASSPQGRSSYEQYF
TRBV6-1	many	-	TRBJ2-5	TGTGCCAGCACCAGGGACACTTACCAAGAGACCCAGTACTTC	CASTRDTYQETQYF
TRBV30	few	TRBD2	TRBJ2-1	TGTGCCTGGAGTATAAGCGGGAGATCCACCTTTCACAATGAGCAGTTCTTC	CAWSISGRSTFHNEQFF
TRBV7-9	-	-	TRBJ2-7	TGTGCCAGCAGCTTCCGTGCAGCCTACGAGCAGTACTTC	CASSFRAAYEQYF
TRBV12-3/TRBV12-4	-	-	TRBJ2-5	TGTGCCAGCAGTTCACAAGCCGTGGGGGAGACCCAGTACTTC	CASSSQAVGETQYF
TRBV7-6	few	-	TRBJ2-4	TGTGCCAGCAGCTTAACTAGCATGGACATTCAGTACTTC	CASSLTSMDIQYF
TRBV30	-	-	TRBJ2-2	TGTGCCTGGAGTGGTCTTCTGGGCGGAGTGGGCGGGGAGCTGTTTTTT	CAWSGLLGGVGGELFF
TRBV12-3/TRBV12-4	few	TRBD1	TRBJ1-1	TGTGCCAGCAGAGGAAACAGGGGGACCCCCTCCACTGAAGCTTTCTTT	CASRGNRGTPSTEAFF
TRBV6-1	-	TRBD2	TRBJ2-1	TGTGCCAGCAGACAGACTAGCACCGCCTACAATGAGCAGTTCTTC	CASRQTSTAYNEQFF
TRBV4-1	-	TRBD1	TRBJ2-1	TGCGCCAGCAGCCAAGGACCTCAGGGGGCGCGGAATGAGCAGTTCTTC	CASSQGPQGARNEQFF
TRBV20-1	many	-	TRBJ1-4	TGCAGTGCTAGAACAGGGTCGCGGAATGAAAAACTGTTTTTT	CSARTGSRNEKLFF
TRBV7-6	-	-	TRBJ2-3	TGTGCCAGCAGCTTAAATTTCGGCAGGGCCCCAGATACGCAGTATTTT	CASSLNFGRAPDTQYF
TRBV18	-	-	TRBJ1-1	TGTGCCAGCTCACCACCGGGTAGGGCAGGGGCTTTCTTT	CASSPPGRAGAFF
TRBV18	few	TRBD2	TRBJ2-5	TGTGCCAGCTCACCCGGACTAGCCCCCGAGACCCAGTACTTC	CASSPGLAPETQYF
TRBV29-1	-	-	TRBJ2-2	TGCAGCGTTCAAGAAGGGGGAACTACCGGGGAGCTGTTTTTT	CSVQEGGTTGELFF
TRBV5-1	-	TRBD1	TRBJ2-5	TGCGCCAGCAGCGTACCGGGACAGGGGTGGGAGACCCAGTACTTC	CASSVPGQGWETQYF
TRBV29-1	few	TRBD2	TRBJ2-7	TGCAGCGTTGGGGGGACTAGCGGGAGGATTTCCTACGAGCAGTACTTC	CSVGGTSGRISYEQYF
TRBV4-1	-	-	TRBJ2-1	TGCGCCAGCAGCCAAGCTCCCAGGTTGGGTGAGTTCTTC	CASSQAPRLGEFF
TRBV7-2	few	-	TRBJ2-7	TGTGCCAGCAGCTTAGAGGTAACCTACGAGCAGTACTTC	CASSLEVTYEQYF
TRBV6-6	few	-	TRBJ2-7	TGTGCCAGCAGTTACCCGTACGAGCAGTACTTC	CASSYPYEQYF
TRBV7-9	few	TRBD1	TRBJ2-5	TGTGCCAGCAGTTTCCTAAGGGGACAGGGAAAAGAGACCCAGTACTTC	CASSFLRGQGKETQYF
TRBV10-1	-	-	TRBJ2-3	TGCGCCAGCAGTGAAGGACTGGGCACAGATACGCAGTATTTT	CASSEGLGTDTQYF
TRBV28	few	-	TRBJ2-1	TGTGCCAGCACACAAACCTGGAGCTCCTACAATGAGCAGTTCTTC	CASTQTWSSYNEQFF
TRBV5-1	few	TRBD1	TRBJ2-6	TGCGCCAGCAGCGCAGGGACAGCTGGGGCCAACGTCCTGACTTTC	CASSAGTAGANVLTF
TRBV27	-	TRBD2	TRBJ2-4	TGTGCCAGCAGTTGGCGGGGGAGTATCTTTCAGTACTTC	CASSWRGSIFQYF
TRBV7-2	few	-	TRBJ2-2	TGTGCCAGCAGCTTAGCGTCCTTGACCGGGACATCGAGTATCCTGTTTTTT	CASSLASLTGTSSILFF
TRBV28	few	-	TRBJ2-5	TGTGCCAGCAGTTCCTTCGGGGACTACCAAGAGACCCAGTACTTC	CASSSFGDYQETQYF
TRBV28	-	TRBD1	TRBJ1-2	TGTGCCAGCAACGAGCCAGGGACAGGGGGCTTGGGCTACACCTTC	CASNEPGTGGLGYTF
TRBV7-9	-	-	TRBJ2-1	TGTGCCAGCAGCTTAGTTCAGGGGGGCATGAATGAGCAGTTCTTC	CASSLVQGGMNEQFF